This T cell receptor beta chain was retrieved from a study of molecular identifiers for immune sequencing clone quantification. Regarding the study as a whole: Identical TCR molecules sharing a barcode could underestimate highly expanded clone sizes.

This clonotype has a handful of counts. No antigen is known for it. The V and J ends lost 5 bases and 0 bases respectively, with 14 bases between them. This CDR3 spans 15 amino acids. The germline V gene encodes CDR1 MNHEY and CDR2 SMNVEV (reference sequence). Previously described methods with listed TCR primers produced the bulk TCR libraries. TCRdb processed the PCR reads anew with MiXCR; each CDR3 protein has one entry. The sample consists of hundreds of thousands of distinct CDR3 sequences, approximately 24% of them appearing once. Naive CD8 libraries were made from around 20,000 to 1,000,000 sorted cells, and they used 10%, 30% or 50% RNA. Naive CD8 T cells were sorted as CD8+CD4-CCR7+CD45RA+.

The sample consisted of naive CD8+ T cells from blood, with Jurkat cell RNA spiked in. Subset noted: FACS-sorted CD8+CD4-CCR7+CD45RA+ naive T cells. This sequence joins TRBV27 and TRBJ2-7; tentative D call: TRBD1 (5 bases). The sequence was obtained from a human donor in good health. Some libraries in this study had Jurkat cell RNA spiked in. CDR3 region: CASSLRGAASYEQYF. CDR3 sequence (DNA): TGTGCCAGCAGTCTAAGGGGCGCTGCCTCCTACGAGCAGTACTTC.